This T cell receptor beta chain was captured by sequencing in a study of control samples from healthy donors and cancer patients. Between the trimmed V and J ends, which lost 1 base and 4 bases, there was a span of 4 bases. This CDR3 contains 12 residues. Clones were read by immunoSEQ multiplex PCR, and TCRdb kept only the in-frame ones, dropping some. The sample consists of about 150,000 clones, over 85% of them appearing once. The chain carries TRBV12-3 or TRBV12-4 and TRBJ1-1; D is unclear. The sequencing sample was made of blood. The sequence came from a man between 40 and 49 years old in good health. The CDR3 nucleotides are TGTGCCAGCAGTTTAGTAGGCACTGAAGCTTTCTTT. The encoded protein is CASSLVGTEAFF.